This note documents a single T cell receptor beta chain sequence. Its antigen is not known. The CDR3 sequence is 11 residues long. The germline gives CDR1 MDHEN, CDR2 SYDVKM. Trimming cost V 5 bases and J 8 bases, with 9 bases left between them. The sample comes from a study of T cell repertoires in cytomegalovirus infection. At the level of the study: Alongside well-studied HLA-B-restricted CMV epitopes, recently identified HLA-C-restricted CMV epitopes were also used.

General observations from the study: Based on cumulative public TCR beta family frequency, carriers of CMV plus the relevant HLA were identified. HLA-C-restricted CMV clonotypes gave the most frequent clonotype in two of eight donors.

TCRdb analysed the reads with MiXCR anew, one entry per CDR3 protein. The data hold around 710,000 distinct CDR3 sequences, with just under 30% observed a single time. The sequence came from a human donor in good health (CMV status not recorded). Some clones in this sample may be carry-over from other donors' samples. The source material was cultured CD8+ T cells from PBMCs, sampled from culture after CMV antigen stimulation. The rearrangement joins TRBV28 to TRBJ1-1; no definite D call. CDR3 protein: CASSHGPEAFF. CDR3 nucleotide sequence: TGTGCCAGCAGTCATGGGCCGGAAGCTTTCTTT.